The present T cell receptor (beta chain) was sequenced within a study of T cell repertoires in cytomegalovirus infection. With regard to this clonotype: Its antigen is unknown.

The CDR3 is 15 residues long. V was clipped by 3 bases and J by 2 bases, with 12 bases between them. TCRdb reprocessed the reads with MiXCR, giving one entry per CDR3 protein. The sample records approximately 1,000,000 distinct CDR3 sequences, approximately 30% being singletons. Sequencing was performed on cultured CD8+ T cells from PBMCs, taken from culture after CMV antigen stimulation. This sequence was found in a human donor in good health (CMV status not recorded). Some clones in this sample may be carry-over from other donors' samples. V usage is TRBV12-3 or TRBV12-4 and J usage is TRBJ2-3; possibly TRBD1 or TRBD2 for D (6 bases each). Here the CDR3 DNA reads TGTGCCAGCAGTTTCGTAGGGGGGACCACAGATACGCAGTATTTT. It specifies CASSFVGGTTDTQYF.